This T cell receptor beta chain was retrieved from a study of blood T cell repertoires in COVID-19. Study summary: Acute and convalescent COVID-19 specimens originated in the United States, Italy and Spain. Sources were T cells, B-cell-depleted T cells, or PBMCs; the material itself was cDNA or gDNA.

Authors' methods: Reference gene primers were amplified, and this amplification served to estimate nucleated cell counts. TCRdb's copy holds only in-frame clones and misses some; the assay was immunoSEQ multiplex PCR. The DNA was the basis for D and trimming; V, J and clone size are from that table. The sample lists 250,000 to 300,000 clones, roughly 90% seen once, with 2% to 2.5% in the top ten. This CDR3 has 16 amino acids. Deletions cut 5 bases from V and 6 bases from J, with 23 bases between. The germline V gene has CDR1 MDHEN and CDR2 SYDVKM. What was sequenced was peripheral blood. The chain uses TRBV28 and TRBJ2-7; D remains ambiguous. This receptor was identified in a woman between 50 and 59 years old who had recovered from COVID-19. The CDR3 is CASSQVNSLPLFEQYF. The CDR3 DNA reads TGTGCCAGCAGTCAAGTAAACAGTCTCCCCTTGTTCGAGCAGTACTTC.